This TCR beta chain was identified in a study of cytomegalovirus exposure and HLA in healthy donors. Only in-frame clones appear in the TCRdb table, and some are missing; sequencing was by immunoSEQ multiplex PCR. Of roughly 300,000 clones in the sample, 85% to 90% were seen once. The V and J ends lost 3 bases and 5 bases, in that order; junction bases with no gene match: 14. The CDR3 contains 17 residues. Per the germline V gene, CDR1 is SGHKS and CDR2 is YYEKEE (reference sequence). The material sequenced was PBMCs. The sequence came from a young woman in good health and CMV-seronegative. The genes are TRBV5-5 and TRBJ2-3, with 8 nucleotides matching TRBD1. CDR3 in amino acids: CASSWNRQGRRKDTQYF. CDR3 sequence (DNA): TGTGCCAGCAGCTGGAATCGACAGGGGAGAAGGAAAGATACGCAGTATTTT. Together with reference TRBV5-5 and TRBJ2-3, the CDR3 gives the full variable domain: DAGVTQSPTHLIKTRGQQVTLRCSPISGHKSVSWYQQVLGQGPQFIFQYYEKEERGRGNFPDRFSARQFPNYSSELNVNALLLGDSALYLCASSWNRQGRRKDTQYFGPGTRLTVL.